The present T cell receptor (beta chain) was sequenced within a study of radiation and T cells in renal cell carcinoma. Study overall: Nephrectomy followed 15 Gy stereotactic body radiation by 4 weeks.

Here immunoSEQ multiplex PCR was the method, and the copy in TCRdb shows in-frame clones only, minus some. This table holds 100,000 to 150,000 clones, roughly 85% found once. Trimming pared 0 bases from V and 3 bases from J, leaving 9 bases between. CDR3 length: 13 residues. Germline CDR1 and CDR2: GTSNPN and SVGIG (reference sequence). This clone appeared a single time. Time point specified: baseline pretreatment blood. Treatment meaning: 15 Gy SBRT to primary tumor, nephrectomy 4 weeks later. This renal cell carcinoma was of the clear cell type. The clonotype originates from a woman aged 60 to 75 with renal cell carcinoma. The genes are TRBV30 and TRBJ2-7; no clear D. The specimen comprised blood, sampled from a patient whose treatment included radiotherapy and nephrectomy. The CDR3 sequence is CAWSVSRIYEQYF. In nucleotides, the CDR3 is TGTGCCTGGAGTGTATCTAGAATCTACGAGCAGTACTTC.